Each of the 17 T cell receptor beta chains below was sequenced from the same sample in a study of cytomegalovirus exposure and HLA in healthy donors. PCR was performed using 60 Vbeta and 13 Jbeta primers. Sequencing used immunoSEQ multiplex PCR; TCRdb keeps in-frame clones, though not all of them. The sample records around 110,000 clones, approximately 70% being singletons. The sequenced sample was PBMCs. The receptors derive from a young man in good health and CMV-seropositive.

The chain joins TRBV5-1 to TRBJ1-6; 8 nucleotides agree with TRBD1. Looked up from germline, CDR1 is SGHRS and CDR2 is YFSETQ. Unmatched junction bases numbered 11, after V lost 5 bases and J lost 10 bases. This CDR3 has 15 amino acids. DNA for the CDR3: TGCGCCAGCAGGCCAGACAGGGGATCCGACTCACCCCTCCACTTT. Protein: CASRPDRGSDSPLHF.

This chain joins TRBV27 and TRBJ2-7; possibly TRBD2 for D (6 bases). The germline V gene encodes CDR1 MNHEY and CDR2 SMNVEV (reference sequence). This CDR3 spans 14 amino acids. Trimming removed 0 bases from V and 3 bases from J, with 9 bases in between. The CDR3: CASSLSGTFYEQYF. The CDR3 DNA reads as TGTGCCAGCAGTTTATCTGGGACTTTCTACGAGCAGTACTTC.

The CDR3 DNA follows: TGTGCCAGCAGTATGACAGGCGGGAACACTGAAGCTTTCTTT. It translates to CASSMTGGNTEAFF. V is TRBV6-5 and J is TRBJ1-1; D is possibly TRBD1 (6 bases). The V gene lost 5 bases and the J gene lost 1 base, with 11 bases spanning the gap. CDR3 length: 14 amino acids. The V gene's germline CDR1 is MNHEY and CDR2 SVGAGI.

This clone was picked up a small number of times. This chain connects TRBV10-3 to TRBJ1-2; TRBD1 agrees at 9 bases. V gave up 5 bases and J gave up 2 bases; unmatched junction bases: 6. Germline V gene lookup returns CDR1 ENHRY and CDR2 SYGVKD. The length of the CDR3 is 15 residues. CDR3 sequence: CAISLGTGSNYGYTF. The CDR3 DNA is TGTGCCATCAGTCTAGGGACAGGGTCGAACTATGGCTACACCTTC.

This clone was recorded once. This rearrangement joins TRBV5-5 to TRBJ2-1, with D possibly being TRBD1 (5 bases). Looked up from germline, CDR1 is SGHKS and CDR2 is YYEKEE (reference sequence). V shed 0 bases and J shed 7 bases, with 11 bases lying between them. This CDR3 contains 14 residues. The CDR3 region has the DNA TGTGCCAGCAGCTTGGCTACAGGAAAGAATGAGCAGTTCTTC. It translates to CASSLATGKNEQFF.

The rearrangement joins TRBV7-2 to TRBJ2-7; 7 positions match TRBD2. The V and J ends lost 2 bases and 2 bases, in that order; junction bases with no gene match: 3. The CDR3 has 14 amino acids. The V gene's germline CDR1 is SGHTA and CDR2 FQGNSA. The CDR3 DNA follows: TGTGCCAGCAGCTTATCCGCGGGAGCCTACGAGCAGTACGTC. Its protein product is CASSLSAGAYEQYV.

The J gene is TRBJ2-5, the V gene TRBV5-6, with D possibly TRBD2 on 7 matching bases. The CDR3 contains 15 residues. V was shortened by 1 base and J by 5 bases, with 15 bases between the two germline ends. The germline CDR1 and CDR2 sequences are SGHDT and YYEEEE. CDR3: CASSLRGGLLETQYF. CDR3 in DNA: TGTGCCAGCAGCTTGAGGGGGGGCCTGCTGGAGACCCAGTACTTC.

This rearrangement joins TRBV5-1 to TRBJ2-3; TRBD2 matches at 10 bases. CDR3 length: 17 residues. V dropped 0 bases and J dropped 0; count of bases not matched to a gene: 4. The germline V gene encodes CDR1 SGHRS and CDR2 YFSETQ. The CDR3 region has the DNA TGCGCCAGCAGCTTGGGTTTAGCGGGGGGTAGCACAGATACGCAGTATTTT. Amino acids: CASSLGLAGGSTDTQYF.

There are a few counts of this clone. In DNA form, the CDR3 reads TGTGCCAGCAGCTTAGATTGGGGAGATGGAGAGACCCAGTACTTC. This translates into CASSLDWGDGETQYF. The chain is built from TRBV11-2 and TRBJ2-5; tentatively, D is TRBD2 (5 bases). The CDR3 has 15 residues. The germline CDR1 and CDR2 sequences are SGHAT and FQNNGV. V was trimmed by 0 bases and J by 4 bases, leaving 12 bases between them.

This clone was detected once. This chain links TRBV5-6 with TRBJ1-2; D perhaps matches TRBD1 (6 bases). Germline lookup yields CDR1 SGHDT and CDR2 YYEEEE. V was shortened by 4 bases and J by 4 bases, with 14 bases between the two germline ends. The CDR3 loop spans 14 amino acids. CDR3 amino acids: CASSTGPEVYGYTF. The CDR3 coding sequence is TGTGCCAGCAGCACAGGGCCCGAGGTCTATGGCTACACCTTC.

V is TRBV5-4 and J is TRBJ2-1; 11 nucleotides agree with TRBD1. Germline CDR1 reads SGHNT; CDR2 reads YYREEE (reference sequence). J was trimmed by 8 bases and V by 4 bases; bases with no gene match: 8. There are 15 residues in the CDR3. CDR3 nucleotides: TGTGCCAGCAGCCCCGGGACAGGGGGTCCGTATGAGCAGTTCTTC. Its translation: CASSPGTGGPYEQFF. Together with reference TRBV5-4 and TRBJ2-1, the CDR3 gives the full variable domain: ETGVTQSPTHLIKTRGQQVTLRCSSQSGHNTVSWYQQALGQGPQFIFQYYREEENGRGNFPPRFSGLQFPNYSSELNVNALELDDSALYLCASSPGTGGPYEQFFGPGTRLTVL.

About this clone: The germline gene is not matched at one end of the junction; a read error may be the cause. V usage is TRBV5-1 and J usage is TRBJ2-1; TRBD1 aligns across 9 bases. CDR3 length: 14 residues. Germline V lookup: CDR1 SGHRS, CDR2 YFSETQ. The CDR3 loop reads CAGSWGQGDNEQFF. CDR3 in DNA: TGCGCCGGCAGCTGGGGACAGGGCGACAATGAGCAGTTCTTC.

The chain combines TRBV6-6 with TRBJ2-5, with D possibly TRBD2 on 7 matching bases. This CDR3 is 15 amino acids long. The V and J ends lost 5 bases and 5 bases respectively, with 18 bases between them. Germline values: CDR1 MNHNY, CDR2 SVGAGI (reference sequence). This CDR3 reads CASSLREGVLETQYF. The CDR3 DNA reads TGTGCCAGCAGTCTCAGGGAGGGGGTATTGGAGACCCAGTACTTC.

The rearrangement joins TRBV2 to TRBJ2-7; TRBD1 might be the D (6 bases). This CDR3 contains 14 residues. The germline V and J ends were trimmed by 8 bases and 0 bases, with 14 bases remaining between them. Germline V gene sequence: CDR1 SNHLY, CDR2 FYNNEI. This CDR3 is CASGTPDSSYEQYF. The CDR3 DNA sequence: TGTGCCAGCGGGACCCCGGACAGCTCCTACGAGCAGTACTTC.

This clone was picked up a small number of times. V gene TRBV7-5 combines with J gene TRBJ1-5; the D call in the table, TRBD1, was not verified against the DNA. TRBV7-5 is designated a pseudogene. The CDR3 length is 15 residues. The CDR3 DNA reads TGTGCCAGAAGCGTGGACAGTCATAGCAATCAGCCCCAGCATTTT. Amino acids: CARSVDSHSNQPQHF.

This clone appeared a few times. This chain uses TRBV21-1 with TRBJ1-3; TRBD1 is taken as the D call from the table, unchecked against the DNA. TRBV21-1 corresponds to a pseudogene. The CDR3 consists of 16 residues. The CDR3 sequence: CASSKTPTSSGNTIYF. CDR3 coding DNA: TGTGCCAGCAGCAAAACCCCGACAAGCTCTGGAAACACCATATATTTT.

The genes are TRBV29-1 and TRBJ2-4; 9 positions agree with TRBD1. In germline, CDR1 is SQVTM, CDR2 ANQGSEA. Trimming at V came to 2 bases and at J to 10 bases, leaving 6 bases not matched to a gene. There are 13 residues in the CDR3. DNA of the CDR3: TGCAGCGTTGAAATAGGACAGGGGAGGATTCAGTACTTC. It specifies CSVEIGQGRIQYF.